What follows are 14 T cell receptor beta chains derived from one specimen sequenced in a study of blood T cell repertoires in COVID-19. Only in-frame clones appear in the TCRdb table, and some are missing; sequencing was by immunoSEQ multiplex PCR. The data hold 100,000 to 130,000 clones, with around 80% observed a single time. The material sequenced was peripheral blood. These TCRs come from a man aged 65-85 years with acute or convalescent COVID-19.

This clone has a handful of counts. This chain uses TRBV4-3 with TRBJ1-2; D ambiguous. V was cut by 4 bases and J by 5 bases, with 20 bases left in between. The CDR3 length is 16 residues. The germline V gene has CDR1 LGHNA and CDR2 YSLEER. CDR3 bases: TGCGCCAGCAGCCTTGACAAGGGAGGATATCGATATGGCTACACCTTC. Amino acids: CASSLDKGGYRYGYTF.

The chain is built from TRBV19 and TRBJ1-5; 7 bases line up with TRBD1. CDR1 LNHDA and CDR2 SQIVND come from the germline V gene (reference sequence). The CDR3 spans 16 residues. The V gene end was trimmed by 7 bases and the J gene end by 0 bases; junction bases not matched to a gene: 9. The CDR3 nucleotides are TGTGCCAGTACCCAACAGGGGACCTATAGCAATCAGCCCCAGCATTTT. Its translation is CASTQQGTYSNQPQHF.

The table lists this clone with a count of one. V gene TRBV6-5 combines with J gene TRBJ2-1; the match to TRBD2 covers 8 bases. Losses at the gene ends were 5 bases for V and 2 bases for J; bases not matched to a gene: 5. From germline, CDR1 is MNHEY and CDR2 SVGAGI. CDR3 length equals 15 residues. CDR3 protein: CASSRGGATYNEQFF. For the CDR3, the DNA is TGTGCCAGCAGTCGGGGGGGGGCCACCTACAATGAGCAGTTCTTC.

This clone was seen a single time. The rearrangement uses TRBV15 and TRBJ1-1, with D perhaps matching TRBD1 (5 bases). Germline V gene lookup returns CDR1 LNHNV and CDR2 YYDKDF (reference sequence). This CDR3 contains 14 residues. Trimming stripped 1 base from V and 5 bases from J, with 11 bases between. CDR3 DNA sequence: TGTGCCACCAGCAGAGGGTCAGGGCCAACTGAAGCTTTCTTT. Protein product: CATSRGSGPTEAFF.

This sequence joins TRBV11-2 and TRBJ2-6, with a tentative D call TRBD1 (6 bases). The CDR3 has 16 amino acids. CDR1 and CDR2 from the germline V gene are SGHAT and FQNNGV. The V gene lost 0 bases and the J gene lost 0 bases, with 6 bases spanning the gap. CDR3 loop: CASSLEGGSGANVLTF. In nucleotides, the CDR3 is TGTGCCAGCAGCTTAGAAGGGGGCTCTGGGGCCAACGTCCTGACTTTC.

The V call is TRBV2, the J call TRBJ1-2, with D possibly being TRBD1 (5 bases). The CDR3 sequence is 14 residues long. Trimming cost V 11 bases and J 4 bases, with 20 bases left between them. Looked up from germline, CDR1 is SNHLY and CDR2 is FYNNEI. The CDR3 sequence is CAGALTATSYGYTF. The CDR3 nucleotides read TGTGCCGGAGCTTTGACAGCCACAAGCTATGGCTACACCTTC.

A few counts support this clone. The V gene is TRBV3-1 (or the pseudogene TRBV3-2), the J gene TRBJ2-1, with D possibly being TRBD2 (5 bases). The V end lost 2 bases, the J end lost 6 bases, and 14 bases lay between the germline ends. Germline-derived CDR1 and CDR2 are LGHDT and YNNKEL (reference sequence). The CDR3 contains 15 residues. CDR3 loop: CASSQNLPGFNEQFF. In nucleotides, the CDR3 is TGTGCCAGCAGCCAAAACCTCCCGGGATTCAATGAGCAGTTCTTC.

The V call is TRBV9, the J call TRBJ1-2; D remains ambiguous. The CDR3 has 15 amino acids. Germline V gene data show CDR1 as SGDLS and CDR2 as YYNGEE. The V and J ends lost 5 bases and 4 bases respectively, with 18 bases between them. The CDR3 coding sequence is TGTGCCAGCAGTCAAGACACGGCCACTGGCTATGGCTACACCTTC. Translating gives CASSQDTATGYGYTF.

The J gene is TRBJ2-3, the V gene TRBV4-3; 8 nucleotides match TRBD1. The CDR3 consists of 18 residues. Trimming cost V 0 bases and J 4 bases; bases outside gene matches: 12. Germline V lookup: CDR1 LGHNA, CDR2 YSLEER. In DNA form, the CDR3 reads TGCGCCAGCAGCCAAGAAGCGGCGGACAGGGAATGGGCAGATACGCAGTATTTT. Translation gives CASSQEAADREWADTQYF.

This clone was counted only a few times. The V gene is TRBV7-2, the J gene TRBJ2-4; a possible D gene is TRBD1 (6 bases). The CDR3 covers 13 residues. Germline-derived CDR1 and CDR2 are SGHTA and FQGNSA. Trimming stripped 1 base from V and 6 bases from J, with 7 bases between. The CDR3: CASSLDRVNIQYF. DNA for the CDR3: TGTGCCAGCAGCTTAGACAGGGTAAACATTCAGTACTTC.

The V and J genes are TRBV5-1 and TRBJ1-5, with D possibly TRBD1 on 5 matching bases. The V gene lost 2 bases and the J gene lost 5 bases, with 11 bases spanning the gap. Per the germline V gene, CDR1 is SGHRS and CDR2 is YFSETQ. The CDR3 contains 14 residues. The CDR3 DNA is TGCGCCAGCAGCTTCACAGGTATCGATCAGCCCCAGCATTTT. Translation: CASSFTGIDQPQHF.

This clone was seen a handful of times. The chain recombines TRBV6-5 with TRBJ1-2; D perhaps matches TRBD1 (6 bases). The CDR3 length is 14 residues. Germline CDR1 and CDR2: MNHEY and SVGAGI. Trimming cost V 0 bases and J 3 bases, with 8 bases left between them. The CDR3 spells CASSYSPGDYGYTF. In nucleotides, the CDR3 is TGTGCCAGCAGTTACTCGCCAGGGGACTATGGCTACACCTTC.

This sequence joins TRBV2 and TRBJ1-2, with 9 bases that match TRBD1. After removal of 5 bases from V and 6 bases from J, the junction contained 4 bases not matched to a gene. Germline values: CDR1 SNHLY, CDR2 FYNNEI. This CDR3 is built from 13 residues. Here the CDR3 reads CASSLRQGDGYTF. CDR3 DNA: TGTGCCAGCAGTTTAAGACAGGGGGATGGCTACACCTTC.

The chain employs TRBV5-5 and TRBJ1-5; D not certain. Germline-derived CDR1 and CDR2 are SGHKS and YYEKEE (reference sequence). The CDR3 contains 15 residues. V lost 2 bases and J lost 4, with 13 bases in between. CDR3 in amino acids: CASSLETSRNQPQHF. DNA for the CDR3: TGTGCCAGCAGCTTAGAGACAAGTAGGAATCAGCCCCAGCATTTT.